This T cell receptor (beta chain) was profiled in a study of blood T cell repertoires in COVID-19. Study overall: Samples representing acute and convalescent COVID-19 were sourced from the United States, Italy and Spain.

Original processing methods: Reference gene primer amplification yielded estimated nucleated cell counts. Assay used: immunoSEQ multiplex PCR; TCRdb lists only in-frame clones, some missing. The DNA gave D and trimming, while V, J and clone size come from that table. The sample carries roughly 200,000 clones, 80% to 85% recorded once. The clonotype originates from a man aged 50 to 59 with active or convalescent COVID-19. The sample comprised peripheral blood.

Here the CDR3 reads CASSPLDRFQPQHF. The DNA of the CDR3 is TGTGCCAGCAGCCCACTCGACAGGTTCCAGCCCCAGCATTTT. V usage is TRBV6-5 and J usage is TRBJ1-5, with D perhaps matching TRBD1 (6 bases). V lost 6 bases and J 7 bases, leaving 16 bases between the germline ends. Germline V gives CDR1 MNHEY, CDR2 SVGAGI. This CDR3 is 14 amino acids long.